This T cell receptor (beta chain) was identified during a study of cytomegalovirus exposure and HLA in healthy donors. CDR3 length: 17 amino acids. CDR1 and CDR2 from the germline V gene are SGHTA and FQGNSA. The V end was cut by 5 bases, the J end by 2 bases, with 21 bases between. Some clones are missing from TCRdb's copy, which holds only in-frame ones; the method was immunoSEQ multiplex PCR. The profile shows roughly 150,000 clones, around nine tenths of them singletons. This clonotype originated in a man aged 18 to 30 in good health and CMV-seropositive. The sequenced sample was PBMCs. The chain couples TRBV7-2 to TRBJ2-5; perhaps TRBD2 as D (5 bases). CDR3 protein: CASSLTLSEEAQETQYF. In nucleotides, the CDR3 is TGTGCCAGCAGCCTCACCCTTTCCGAGGAGGCACAAGAGACCCAGTACTTC.